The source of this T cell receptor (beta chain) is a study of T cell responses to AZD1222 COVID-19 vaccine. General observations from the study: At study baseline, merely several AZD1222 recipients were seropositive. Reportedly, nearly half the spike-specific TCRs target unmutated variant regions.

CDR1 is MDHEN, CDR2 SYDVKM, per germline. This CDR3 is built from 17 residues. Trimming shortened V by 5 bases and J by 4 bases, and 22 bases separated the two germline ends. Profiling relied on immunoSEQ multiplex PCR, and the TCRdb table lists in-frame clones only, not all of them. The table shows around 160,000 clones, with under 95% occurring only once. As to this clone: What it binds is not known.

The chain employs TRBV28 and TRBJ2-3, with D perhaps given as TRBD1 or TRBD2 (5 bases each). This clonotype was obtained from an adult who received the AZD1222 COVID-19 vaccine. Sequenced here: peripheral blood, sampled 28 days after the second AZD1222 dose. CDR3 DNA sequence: TGTGCCAGCAGTCTTCCCGGGGCCCCGGTACGCGCAGATACGCAGTATTTT. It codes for CASSLPGAPVRADTQYF.